This TCR beta chain was obtained from a study of T cell responses to AZD1222 COVID-19 vaccine. Study-wide results and limits: Elevations in Spike-specific TCR breadth and depth followed administration of two AZD1222 doses.

This clone has only a few counts. Antigen: not known. Profiling relied on immunoSEQ multiplex PCR, and the TCRdb table lists in-frame clones only, not all of them. Seen here are roughly 150,000 clones, over 70% observed once, and the top ten hold approximately 9%. This CDR3 is built from 17 residues. The J segment lost 6 bases and the V segment lost 8 bases, leaving 19 bases of the junction unmatched. Germline CDR1 MNHEY, CDR2 SMNVEV (reference sequence). Whether given at about 4 or about 12 weeks, second doses were pooled. The sample was peripheral blood, taken 28 days after the second AZD1222 dose. The chain uses TRBV27 and TRBJ1-2, with 9 bases aligning to TRBD1. This clonotype originated in an adult who received the AZD1222 COVID-19 vaccine. The CDR3 region has the DNA TGTGCCAGCTCCCTTAGGGGATTGGGACAGGGTATTGATGGCTACACCTTC. Its protein is CASSLRGLGQGIDGYTF.